These 22 T cell receptor beta chains share one sample of origin, sequenced in a study of cytomegalovirus exposure and HLA in healthy donors (dated by TCRdb to 2016 to 2017). The library relied on the immunoSEQ multiplex PCR assay. For the multiplex PCR, a mixture combining 60 forward primers for TCR Vbeta segments and 13 reverse primers for TCR Jbeta segments was used. TCRdb mirrors the immuneACCESS table, restricted to in-frame sequences. Some clones are absent from its copies; in checked studies, under half trace to an unresolved V gene, and the reason for the others is unknown. The sample table contains some 200,000 clones; only one count was recorded for 75% to 85% of them. The top ten constitute around 0.75% of the sample. Material: PBMCs. All receptors derive from a young woman in good health and CMV-seronegative.

This clone was found a few times. This chain uses TRBV10-3 with TRBJ1-4, with D possibly TRBD1 on 5 matching bases. Trimming cost V 6 bases and J 8 bases, with 19 bases left between them. Per germline, CDR1 ENHRY and CDR2 SYGVKD. This CDR3 has 15 residues. The chain's CDR3 is CAIRAAVRVREKLFF. DNA for the CDR3: TGTGCCATCAGGGCTGCGGTCAGGGTAAGGGAAAAACTGTTTTTT.

The chain combines TRBV30 with TRBJ2-2, with D tentatively TRBD2 (5 bases). The CDR3 length is 14 residues. The ends were cut back, 1 base at V and 4 bases at J, with 10 bases in the middle. Per germline, CDR1 GTSNPN and CDR2 SVGIG (reference sequence). CDR3 region: CAWSGAGLTGELFF. CDR3 nucleotides: TGTGCCTGGAGTGGGGCGGGCCTCACCGGGGAGCTGTTTTTT.

Details on this clone: At one of its ends the junction is not consistent with the germline gene, which may arise from a read error. The rearrangement joins TRBV6-5 to TRBJ2-3; TRBD1 might be the D (5 bases). Germline-derived CDR1 and CDR2 are MNHEY and SVGAGI. The CDR3 has 13 residues. As DNA, the CDR3 is TGTGCCAGCAGTTACGAGGCGACAGTTACGCAGTATTTT. This codes for CASSYEATVTQYF.

V is TRBV6-5 and J is TRBJ2-3; tentative D call: TRBD2 (6 bases). From germline, CDR1 is MNHEY and CDR2 SVGAGI. CDR3 length: 15 amino acids. V shed 6 bases and J shed 2 bases, with 15 bases lying between them. This CDR3 reads CASRGGTANTDTQYF. CDR3 nucleotide sequence: TGTGCCAGCAGGGGGGGAACGGCGAACACAGATACGCAGTATTTT.

The chain carries TRBV30 and TRBJ2-3; 10 bases agree with TRBD1. The length of the CDR3 is 13 residues. Per germline, CDR1 GTSNPN and CDR2 SVGIG (reference sequence). After removal of 6 bases from V and 11 bases from J, the junction contained 11 bases not matched to a gene. CDR3 DNA: TGTGCCTGTGCGCCGGGACAGGGGCGTGTGCAGTATTTT. Translated: CACAPGQGRVQYF.

The chain links TRBV7-3 to TRBJ2-2, with 8 bases that match TRBD2. The V and J ends lost 5 bases and 8 bases, in that order; junction bases with no gene match: 10. The CDR3 totals 15 residues. Germline-derived CDR1 and CDR2 are SGHTA and FQGTGA. CDR3: CASSPNGRGRGELFF. CDR3 bases: TGTGCCAGCAGCCCAAACGGGAGGGGAAGGGGGGAGCTGTTTTTT.

This chain joins TRBV7-9 and TRBJ1-2; the D is unclear. The CDR3 runs to 15 residues. The germline V gene has CDR1 SEHNR and CDR2 FQNEAQ (reference sequence). The V and J ends lost 1 base and 3 bases respectively, with 12 bases between them. CDR3 sequence (DNA): TGTGCCAGCAGCTTAGGCCCTCCGGTGGACTATGGCTACACCTTC. Protein product: CASSLGPPVDYGYTF.

The rearrangement uses TRBV15 and TRBJ2-7; 10 positions agree with TRBD2. Germline V gene data show CDR1 as LNHNV and CDR2 as YYDKDF (reference sequence). V was clipped by 2 bases and J by 3 bases; unmatched bases: 4. The CDR3 covers 15 residues. The CDR3 here is CATSRLAGDLYEQYF. The CDR3 region has the DNA TGTGCCACCAGCAGACTAGCGGGAGATCTCTACGAGCAGTACTTC.

The genes are TRBV27 and TRBJ2-7; 13 positions agree with TRBD2. Germline values: CDR1 MNHEY, CDR2 SMNVEV (reference sequence). The CDR3 sequence is 14 residues long. Losses at the gene ends were 5 bases for V and 7 bases for J; bases not matched to a gene: 5. The CDR3 sequence: CASSKVGLAGEQYF. As DNA, the CDR3 is TGTGCCAGCAGTAAAGTGGGACTAGCGGGGGAGCAGTACTTC.

The chain couples TRBV6-5 to TRBJ2-1, with D uncertain. The CDR3 is made up of 15 amino acids. Per the germline V gene, CDR1 is MNHEY and CDR2 is SVGAGI. Trimming removed 3 bases from V and 4 bases from J, with 13 bases in between. The CDR3: CASSYYLHGYNEQFF. The CDR3 DNA reads as TGTGCCAGCAGTTATTATCTTCACGGGTACAATGAGCAGTTCTTC.

This sequence joins TRBV7-9 and TRBJ2-7; 7 positions agree with TRBD1. V was pared by 5 bases and J by 2 bases, with 9 bases of the junction left unmatched. The length of the CDR3 is 15 residues. The germline V gene encodes CDR1 SEHNR and CDR2 FQNEAQ (reference sequence). CDR3 in amino acids: CASSPGQVRAYEQYF. The CDR3 nucleotides read TGTGCCAGCAGCCCAGGACAGGTGAGAGCCTACGAGCAGTACTTC.

The genes are TRBV20-1 and TRBJ2-1; no reliable D call. Trimming left V 8 bases short and J 6 bases short, with 8 bases between. CDR1 is DFQATT and CDR2 is SNEGSKA in the germline V gene (reference sequence). The CDR3 length is 10 residues. DNA of the CDR3: TGCAGTAGCGCCTCCAATGAGCAGTTCTTC. Its translation: CSSASNEQFF.

CDR3 residues: CASSLTGRNTEAFF. As DNA, the CDR3 is TGTGCCAGCAGCTTAACAGGGAGGAACACTGAAGCTTTCTTT. V is TRBV7-9 and J is TRBJ1-1; the D gene is possibly TRBD1 (6 bases). The CDR3 covers 14 residues. Looked up from germline, CDR1 is SEHNR and CDR2 is FQNEAQ (reference sequence). The ends were cut back, 2 bases at V and 1 base at J, with 8 bases in the middle.

This chain uses TRBV28 with TRBJ2-1, with 14 bases aligning to TRBD2. The germline V gene encodes CDR1 MDHEN and CDR2 SYDVKM. The CDR3 loop spans 16 amino acids. Trimming cost V 7 bases and J 8 bases; bases outside gene matches: 10. In DNA, the CDR3 is TGTGCCAGCACGTCCGGGACTAGCGGGAGAAGGGATGAGCAGTTCTTC. It encodes CASTSGTSGRRDEQFF.

The rearrangement links TRBV18 to TRBJ1-1; 9 nucleotides line up with TRBD1. V lost 6 bases, J lost 5 bases, and 10 bases stayed unmatched. CDR1 KGHSH and CDR2 LQKENI come from the germline V gene. The CDR3 contains 15 residues. CDR3 sequence: CASSPLQGANTEAFF. The CDR3 coding sequence is TGTGCCAGCTCGCCTTTACAGGGGGCGAATACTGAAGCTTTCTTT.

V is TRBV7-8 and J is TRBJ2-2; the D gene is possibly TRBD1 (6 bases). CDR3 size: 16 residues. Deletions cut 1 base from V and 3 bases from J, with 12 bases between. Germline V gene lookup returns CDR1 SGHVS and CDR2 FQNEAQ. In DNA, the CDR3 is TGTGCCAGCAGCTTAGGTCGGACAGCCTACACCGGGGAGCTGTTTTTT. Translation gives CASSLGRTAYTGELFF.

The J gene is TRBJ2-7, the V gene TRBV27; 8 bases are shared with TRBD1. The junction had 8 bases not matched to a gene; V was cut back by 6 bases and J by 4 bases. CDR1 and CDR2 (germline): MNHEY, SMNVEV (reference sequence). There are 14 residues in the CDR3. The CDR3 coding sequence is TGTGCCAGCAGACCTCGGGACAGGAATTACGAGCAGTACTTC. Translated, it gives CASRPRDRNYEQYF.

The rearrangement links TRBV5-8 to TRBJ1-1; 8 nucleotides align to TRBD1. The germline V gene encodes CDR1 SGHTS and CDR2 YDEGEE. V gave up 3 bases and J gave up 5 bases; unmatched junction bases: 6. This CDR3 spans 14 amino acids. This CDR3 reads CASSWTGSGTEAFF. The CDR3 DNA reads as TGTGCCAGCAGCTGGACAGGGTCTGGGACTGAAGCTTTCTTT.

The chain carries TRBV2 and TRBJ1-5; 11 bases are a match to TRBD1. V lost 6 bases, J lost 4 bases, and 5 bases stayed unmatched. This CDR3 spans 15 amino acids. In germline, CDR1 is SNHLY, CDR2 FYNNEI. CDR3 amino acids: CASSRTGGANQPQHF. The CDR3, as DNA: TGTGCCAGCAGCCGGACAGGGGGCGCGAATCAGCCCCAGCATTTT.

V usage is TRBV5-1 and J usage is TRBJ2-7; 10 nucleotides agree with TRBD2. V trimming: 4 bases; J trimming: 2 bases; junction bases outside the gene matches: 6. The CDR3 is 15 residues long. The germline CDR1 and CDR2 sequences are SGHRS and YFSETQ. CDR3 loop: CASSHRTSGPYEQYF. DNA for the CDR3: TGCGCCAGCAGCCATCGGACTAGCGGCCCCTACGAGCAGTACTTC.

This clone was seen a handful of times. The chain employs TRBV14 and TRBJ2-5, with D maybe TRBD1 (6 bases). Looked up from germline, CDR1 is SGHDN and CDR2 is FVKESK. The CDR3 has 14 residues. Trimming shortened V by 1 base and J by 3 bases, and 9 bases separated the two germline ends. CDR3 protein: CASSQAWTEETQYF. CDR3 DNA sequence: TGTGCCAGCAGCCAAGCCTGGACAGAAGAGACCCAGTACTTC.

The chain combines TRBV5-6 with TRBJ2-7; TRBD2 agrees at 7 bases. Germline V gene sequence: CDR1 SGHDT, CDR2 YYEEEE. After removal of 2 bases from V and 2 bases from J, the junction contained 1 base not matched to a gene. The CDR3 sequence is 13 residues long. In DNA form, the CDR3 reads TGTGCCAGCAGCTTCCGGGGGGCCTACGAGCAGTACTTC. It translates to CASSFRGAYEQYF.